Here is one TCR beta chain with its context. PCR involved 60 Vbeta and 13 Jbeta primers. The table came from immunoSEQ multiplex PCR; TCRdb's copy has only in-frame clones and leaves some out. The data show 160,000 or so clones, with roughly four fifths seen just once and roughly 1.4% held by the top ten. CDR1 and CDR2 from the germline V gene are MNHEY and SVGAGI. There are 14 residues in the CDR3. Trimming removed 2 bases at V and 12 bases at J, with 17 bases between. The data stem from a study of cytomegalovirus exposure and HLA in healthy donors. The V and J genes are TRBV6-5 and TRBJ2-1; D is undetermined. The TCR originated in a man in his sixties in good health and CMV-seronegative. Material: PBMCs. DNA of the CDR3: TGTGCCAGCAGTTACGTATCCCCCTCGGGTGGGCAGTTCTTC. Translating gives CASSYVSPSGGQFF.